This T cell receptor (beta chain) was profiled in a study of T cell responses to AZD1222 COVID-19 vaccine. TCRdb's table, derived via immunoSEQ multiplex PCR, lists solely in-frame clones and lacks some. The sample lists roughly 120,000 clones, roughly 87% occurring once. Study-wide findings and caveats: There were mostly white British donors and more females than males, and clonal diversity was possibly underestimated.

Germline V lookup: CDR1 LGHNA, CDR2 YNFKEQ. The CDR3 loop spans 15 amino acids. The V gene lost 1 base and the J gene lost 0 bases, with 9 bases spanning the gap. To note about this clone: Antigen specificity is unknown.

The sample consisted of peripheral blood, taken on day 0 of AZD1222 vaccination. V is TRBV4-2 and J is TRBJ2-5; no firm D call. The sequence came from an adult in good health. This chain's CDR3 is CASSQGGIDQETQYF. The CDR3 DNA is TGTGCCAGCAGCCAAGGGGGAATCGACCAAGAGACCCAGTACTTC.